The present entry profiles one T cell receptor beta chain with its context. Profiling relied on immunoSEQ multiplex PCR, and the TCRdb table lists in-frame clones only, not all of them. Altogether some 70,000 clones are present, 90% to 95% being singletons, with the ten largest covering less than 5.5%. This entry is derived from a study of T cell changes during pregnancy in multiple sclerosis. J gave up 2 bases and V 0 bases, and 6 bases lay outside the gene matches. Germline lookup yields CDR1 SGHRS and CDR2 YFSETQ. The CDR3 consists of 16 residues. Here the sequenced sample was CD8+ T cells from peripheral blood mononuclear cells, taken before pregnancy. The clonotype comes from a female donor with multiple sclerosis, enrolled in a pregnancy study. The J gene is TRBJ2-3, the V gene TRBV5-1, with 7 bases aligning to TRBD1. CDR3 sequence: CASSLGRDSVTDTQYF. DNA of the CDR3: TGCGCCAGCAGCTTGGGCCGGGACAGCGTCACAGATACGCAGTATTTT.